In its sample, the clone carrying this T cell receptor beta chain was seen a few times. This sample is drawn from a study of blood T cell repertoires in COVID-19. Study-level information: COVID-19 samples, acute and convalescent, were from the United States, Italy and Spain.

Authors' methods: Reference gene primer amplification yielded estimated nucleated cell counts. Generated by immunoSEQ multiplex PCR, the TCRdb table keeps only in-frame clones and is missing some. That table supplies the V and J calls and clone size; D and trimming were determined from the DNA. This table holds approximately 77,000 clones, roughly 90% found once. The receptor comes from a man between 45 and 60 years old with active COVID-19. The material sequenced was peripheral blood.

CDR3 amino acids: CSVEMTGPGNTIYF. The DNA for the CDR3 is TGCAGCGTTGAGATGACAGGGCCTGGAAACACCATATATTTT. The chain couples TRBV29-1 to TRBJ1-3; 7 bases are shared with TRBD1. V shed 3 bases, J shed 2 bases, and the junction held 4 bases outside the gene matches. There are 14 residues in the CDR3. The germline gives CDR1 SQVTM, CDR2 ANQGSEA. Drawing the rest from reference TRBV29-1 and TRBJ1-3, the complete variable domain is SAVISQKPSRDICQRGTSLTIQCQVDSQVTMMFWYRQQPGQSLTLIATANQGSEATYESGFVIDKFPISRPNLTFSTLTVSNMSPEDSSIYLCSVEMTGPGNTIYFGEGSWLTVV.